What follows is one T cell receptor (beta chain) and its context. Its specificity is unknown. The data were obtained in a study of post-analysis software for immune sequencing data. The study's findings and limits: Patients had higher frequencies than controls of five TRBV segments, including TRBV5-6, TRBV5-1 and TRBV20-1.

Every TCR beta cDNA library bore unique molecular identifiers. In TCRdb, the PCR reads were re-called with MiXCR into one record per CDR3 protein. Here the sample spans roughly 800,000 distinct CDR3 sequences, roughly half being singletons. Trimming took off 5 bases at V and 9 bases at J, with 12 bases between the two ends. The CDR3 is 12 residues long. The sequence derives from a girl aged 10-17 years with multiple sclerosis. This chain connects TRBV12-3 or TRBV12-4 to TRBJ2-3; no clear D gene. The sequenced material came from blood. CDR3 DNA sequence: TGTGCCAGCAGTACCCTGTGGCTCACGCAGTATTTT. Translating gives CASSTLWLTQYF.